These 27 T cell receptor beta chains were all obtained from the same sample, sequenced in a study of blood T cell repertoires in COVID-19. Sequenced by immunoSEQ multiplex PCR; TCRdb stores in-frame clones only, minus some. The repertoire includes under 250,000 clones, around four fifths of them detected once, and approximately 4.8% sits in the top ten. The sequenced material came from peripheral blood. These receptors were obtained from a woman in her 70s with acute or convalescent COVID-19.

V usage is TRBV18 and J usage is TRBJ1-2; D may be TRBD1 (5 bases). CDR1 is KGHSH and CDR2 is LQKENI in the germline V gene. V dropped 4 bases and J dropped 8 bases, with 17 bases sitting between them. The CDR3 consists of 14 residues. In nucleotides, the CDR3 is TGTGCCAGCTCACGAGAGATGACGGGGGTCGGCTACACCTTC. Protein: CASSREMTGVGYTF.

In DNA, the CDR3 is TGTGCCAGCAGAGAACGGGGGTACCCCGCCTACGAGCAGTACTTC. This gives the protein CASRERGYPAYEQYF. The genes are TRBV3-1 (or the pseudogene TRBV3-2) and TRBJ2-7; a weak D match, TRBD2 (6 bases). CDR1 is LGHDT, CDR2 YNNKEL, per germline (reference sequence). V lost 6 bases and J lost 2, with 17 bases in between. The CDR3 is 15 residues long.

The chain is built from TRBV6-5 and TRBJ1-2; D call uncertain. The CDR3 sequence is 13 residues long. Trimming removed 11 bases from V and 8 bases from J, with 21 bases in between. Germline CDR1 reads MNHEY; CDR2 reads SVGAGI. CDR3 residues: CALKTDAWEGYTF. The CDR3 DNA is TGTGCCCTCAAGACGGATGCGTGGGAGGGCTACACCTTC.

In its sample, this clone was seen a few times. The chain is built from TRBV5-4 and TRBJ1-6, with TRBD1 matching over 7 bases. The CDR3 is 14 amino acids. After removal of 1 base from V and 5 bases from J, the junction contained 0 bases not matched to a gene. The germline CDR1 and CDR2 sequences are SGHNT and YYREEE (reference sequence). For the CDR3, the DNA is TGTGCCAGCAGCTTGACAGGGGATAATTCACCCCTCCACTTT. Its translation is CASSLTGDNSPLHF. The entire variable domain, with the rest obtained from reference TRBV5-4 and TRBJ1-6, is as follows: ETGVTQSPTHLIKTRGQQVTLRCSSQSGHNTVSWYQQALGQGPQFIFQYYREEENGRGNFPPRFSGLQFPNYSSELNVNALELDDSALYLCASSLTGDNSPLHFGNGTRLTVT.

This chain joins TRBV19 and TRBJ2-1; weak D call: TRBD1 (5 bases). CDR3 length: 14 residues. V lost 3 bases and J lost 12, with 18 bases in between. Germline loops: CDR1 LNHDA, CDR2 SQIVND (reference sequence). The CDR3 bases are TGTGCCAGTAGTATCCCAGGGATCCCCAGAGGGCAGTTCTTC. Amino acid sequence: CASSIPGIPRGQFF. The variable domain in full, with the rest retrieved from reference TRBV19 and TRBJ2-1, is DGGITQSPKYLFRKEGQNVTLSCEQNLNHDAMYWYRQDPGQGLRLIYYSQIVNDFQKGDIAEGYSVSREKKESFPLTVTSAQKNPTAFYLCASSIPGIPRGQFFGPGTRLTVL.

This rearrangement joins TRBV29-1 to TRBJ1-3; D gene unclear. This CDR3 spans 13 amino acids. Germline CDR1 reads SQVTM; CDR2 reads ANQGSEA. V was pared by 4 bases and J by 0 bases, with 7 bases between. The CDR3 coding sequence is TGCAGCGTTGCTCCCAGCTCTGGAAACACCATATATTTT. The encoded protein is CSVAPSSGNTIYF. Full variable domain (remainder filled in from reference TRBV29-1 and TRBJ1-3): SAVISQKPSRDICQRGTSLTIQCQVDSQVTMMFWYRQQPGQSLTLIATANQGSEATYESGFVIDKFPISRPNLTFSTLTVSNMSPEDSSIYLCSVAPSSGNTIYFGEGSWLTVV.

The chain couples TRBV4-2 to TRBJ1-5; possible D gene TRBD1, 5 bases. Trimming removed 0 bases at V and 4 bases at J, with 10 bases between. This CDR3 is built from 15 residues. The germline gives CDR1 LGHNA, CDR2 YNFKEQ. CDR3 in DNA: TGTGCCAGCAGCCAAGACTCAGGGTATAATCAGCCCCAGCATTTT. This codes for CASSQDSGYNQPQHF.

The gene calls are TRBV27 and TRBJ2-5; 8 bases fit TRBD2. This CDR3 is built from 14 residues. Germline CDR1 MNHEY, CDR2 SMNVEV (reference sequence). J lost 4 bases, V lost 6 bases, and 7 bases had no gene match. DNA of the CDR3: TGTGCCAGCAGCTCGGGGGGGCCCGGAGAGACCCAGTACTTC. Residues: CASSSGGPGETQYF.

This clone was seen a single time. The V and J genes are TRBV4-1 and TRBJ1-2; D call uncertain. Germline CDR1 is MGHRA and CDR2 is YSYEKL. The CDR3 has 14 residues. Deletions cut 0 bases from V and 4 bases from J, with 9 bases between. CDR3 residues: CASSQEVPGYGYTF. The CDR3 bases are TGCGCCAGCAGCCAAGAGGTTCCAGGCTATGGCTACACCTTC.

The CDR3 coding sequence is TGTGCCAGTACCACGACAGGGTCGGGGGTCAATCAGCCCCAGCATTTT. It encodes CASTTTGSGVNQPQHF. V usage is TRBV19 and J usage is TRBJ1-5; 7 bases align to TRBD1. The germline V gene has CDR1 LNHDA and CDR2 SQIVND (reference sequence). With V trimmed by 7 bases and J by 3 bases, 12 bases remained unmatched. The CDR3 is made up of 16 amino acids.

A few counts support this clone. Within the sample, other DNA sequences also encode this same CDR3. CDR3 nucleotide sequence: TGCAGCGTTGGTCAGGGAGGTCATCAGCCCCAGCATTTT. Protein product: CSVGQGGHQPQHF. V usage is TRBV29-1 and J usage is TRBJ1-5; TRBD1 is a possible D gene (5 bases). CDR1 and CDR2 from the germline V gene are SQVTM and ANQGSEA. This CDR3 spans 13 amino acids. V was cut by 4 bases and J by 5 bases, with 12 bases left in between.

DNA of the CDR3: TGTGCCAGCAGCCCGCCGGGGAGCGGCTATGGCTACACCTTC. The encoded protein is CASSPPGSGYGYTF. V gene TRBV7-2 combines with J gene TRBJ1-2; D uncertain. The CDR3 runs to 14 residues. V gave up 5 bases and J gave up 4 bases, with 14 bases separating them. Per the germline V gene, CDR1 is SGHTA and CDR2 is FQGNSA.

The gene calls are TRBV6-2 or TRBV6-3 and TRBJ1-1, with D hard to call. The V gene lost 2 bases and the J gene lost 0 bases, with 13 bases spanning the gap. Looked up from germline, CDR1 is MNHEY and CDR2 is SVGEGT. This CDR3 has 16 residues. The CDR3 bases are TGTGCCAGCAGTTACGGCGATCCGGGAATGAACACTGAAGCTTTCTTT. Protein sequence: CASSYGDPGMNTEAFF.

The chain couples TRBV5-8 to TRBJ1-4, with 7 bases identical to TRBD1. Losses at the gene ends were 0 bases for V and 8 bases for J; bases not matched to a gene: 7. CDR1 is SGHTS, CDR2 YDEGEE, per germline. The CDR3 runs to 15 residues. DNA for the CDR3: TGTGCCAGCAGCTTGGTAACAGGGGTCGACGAAAAACTGTTTTTT. Translating it yields CASSLVTGVDEKLFF.

This clone was counted only a few times. V usage is TRBV7-8 and J usage is TRBJ1-4; TRBD1 aligns across 7 bases. CDR3 length equals 13 residues. Germline V gene sequence: CDR1 SGHVS, CDR2 FQNEAQ. V trimming: 4 bases; J trimming: 6 bases; junction bases outside the gene matches: 2. The CDR3 region has the DNA TGTGCCAGCAGCTGGGACAGCTATGAAAAACTGTTTTTT. The encoded protein is CASSWDSYEKLFF.

V is TRBV5-1 and J is TRBJ1-5; 7 bases map to TRBD1. This CDR3 comprises 14 residues. V lost 5 bases and J lost 5; bases outside the gene matches: 7. CDR1 SGHRS and CDR2 YFSETQ come from the germline V gene. The chain's CDR3 is CASSPDRADQPQHF. The CDR3 DNA reads as TGCGCCAGCAGTCCTGACAGGGCGGATCAGCCCCAGCATTTT.

V is TRBV4-2 and J is TRBJ2-1; TRBD2 matches at 14 bases. The CDR3 has 16 residues. Germline CDR1 and CDR2: LGHNA and YNFKEQ. V shed 6 bases and J 6 bases; nucleotides not matched to a gene: 7. The CDR3 DNA follows: TGTGCCAGCAGTCAAACGACTAGCGGGGGGGTCAATGAGCAGTTCTTC. This sequence encodes CASSQTTSGGVNEQFF.

DNA for the CDR3: TGTGCCTGGAGTCGGAGACAGGCCCACGAGCAGTACTTC. Translated: CAWSRRQAHEQYF. V usage is TRBV30 and J usage is TRBJ2-7, with D possibly being TRBD1 (6 bases). V gave up 2 bases and J gave up 5 bases, with 13 bases separating them. The CDR3 has 13 residues. Germline loops: CDR1 GTSNPN, CDR2 SVGIG (reference sequence).

The chain couples TRBV18 to TRBJ1-1; unclear D gene. Germline V gene lookup returns CDR1 KGHSH and CDR2 LQKENI. CDR3 size: 14 residues. Trimming removed 2 bases from V and 1 base from J, with 8 bases in between. The CDR3 DNA reads as TGTGCCAGCTCACCAGGCACAGAGAACACTGAAGCTTTCTTT. Translation gives CASSPGTENTEAFF.

The rearrangement links TRBV11-2 to TRBJ1-5; TRBD1 matches at 10 bases. Germline CDR1 reads SGHAT; CDR2 reads FQNNGV. The CDR3 spans 16 residues. V shed 5 bases, J shed 4 bases, and the junction held 8 bases outside the gene matches. CDR3 sequence (DNA): TGTGCCAGCAGCCGGGACAGGGGTAGAGGGAATCAGCCCCAGCATTTT. It encodes CASSRDRGRGNQPQHF.

The rearrangement links TRBV7-2 to TRBJ2-1; 9 nucleotides agree with TRBD2. This CDR3 spans 16 amino acids. CDR1 is SGHTA, CDR2 FQGNSA, per germline. With 0 bases clipped from V and 6 bases from J, the junction kept 6 bases outside the gene matches. The CDR3 DNA reads as TGTGCCAGCAGCTTAGCTGCGGCTAGCGGGGTCAATGAGCAGTTCTTC. Its translation is CASSLAAASGVNEQFF. Complete variable domain (other parts from reference TRBV7-2 and TRBJ2-1): GAGVSQSPSNKVTEKGKDVELRCDPISGHTALYWYRQSLGQGLEFLIYFQGNSAPDKSGLPSDRFSAERTGGSVSTLTIQRTQQEDSAVYLCASSLAAASGVNEQFFGPGTRLTVL.

The chain joins TRBV19 to TRBJ2-7, with D perhaps TRBD2 (6 bases). Germline V gene data show CDR1 as LNHDA and CDR2 as SQIVND (reference sequence). V shed 3 bases and J shed 2 bases, with 11 bases lying between them. The length of the CDR3 is 14 residues. The CDR3 DNA reads TGTGCCAGTAGTATTGGGACTGACGCCTACGAGCAGTACTTC. It specifies CASSIGTDAYEQYF.

This clone was found a few times. J is TRBJ1-2 and V is TRBV3-1 (or the pseudogene TRBV3-2), with 7 bases fitting TRBD1. Germline CDR1 reads LGHDT; CDR2 reads YNNKEL (reference sequence). The CDR3 covers 13 residues. V was clipped by 4 bases and J by 3 bases; unmatched bases: 2. The CDR3 protein is CASSPDRDYGYTF. CDR3 nucleotide sequence: TGTGCCAGCAGCCCCGACAGGGACTATGGCTACACCTTC.

V gene TRBV30 combines with J gene TRBJ2-3, with a tentative D call TRBD1 (6 bases). Per germline, CDR1 GTSNPN and CDR2 SVGIG (reference sequence). This CDR3 is built from 15 residues. Trimming pared 0 bases from V and 3 bases from J, leaving 13 bases between. The CDR3 region is CAWSVRGGRTDTQYF. The CDR3, as DNA: TGTGCCTGGAGTGTACGAGGGGGTAGGACAGATACGCAGTATTTT.

V and J are TRBV19 and TRBJ1-1; D gene ambiguous. Germline assignment: CDR1 LNHDA and CDR2 SQIVND (reference sequence). With 8 bases removed from V and 8 bases from J, the gap between germline ends came to 15 bases. This CDR3 spans 12 amino acids. This CDR3 is CASLRTPLEAFF. The CDR3 nucleotides read TGTGCCAGTCTCCGCACTCCCTTAGAAGCTTTCTTT.

This chain links TRBV7-2 with TRBJ1-5; D possibly corresponds to TRBD1 (5 bases). The germline gives CDR1 SGHTA, CDR2 FQGNSA. CDR3 length: 14 amino acids. The V gene lost 1 base and the J gene lost 11 bases, with 15 bases spanning the gap. The CDR3 region is CASSLVTGQSAQHF. CDR3 in DNA: TGTGCCAGCAGCTTAGTTACAGGTCAATCAGCCCAGCATTTT.

V usage is TRBV19 and J usage is TRBJ1-4, with D uncertain. The CDR3 totals 13 residues. CDR1 LNHDA and CDR2 SQIVND come from the germline V gene (reference sequence). Trimming cost V 3 bases and J 5 bases, with 7 bases left between them. The CDR3 is CASSMSRNEKLFF. The CDR3 DNA sequence: TGTGCCAGTAGTATGTCCAGAAATGAAAAACTGTTTTTT.